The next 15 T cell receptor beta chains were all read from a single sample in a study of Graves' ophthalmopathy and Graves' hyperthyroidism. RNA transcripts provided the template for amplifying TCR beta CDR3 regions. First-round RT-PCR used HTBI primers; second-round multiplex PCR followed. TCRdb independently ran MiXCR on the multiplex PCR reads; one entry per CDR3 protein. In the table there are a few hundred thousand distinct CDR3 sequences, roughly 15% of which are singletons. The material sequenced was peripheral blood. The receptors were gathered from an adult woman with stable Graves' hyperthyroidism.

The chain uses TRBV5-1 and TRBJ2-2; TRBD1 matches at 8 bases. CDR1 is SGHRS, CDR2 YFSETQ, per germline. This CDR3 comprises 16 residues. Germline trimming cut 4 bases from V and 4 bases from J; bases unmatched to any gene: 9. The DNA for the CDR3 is TGCGCCAGCAGCCCAGGCGGACAGGGCTCCACCGGGGAGCTGTTTTTT. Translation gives CASSPGGQGSTGELFF.

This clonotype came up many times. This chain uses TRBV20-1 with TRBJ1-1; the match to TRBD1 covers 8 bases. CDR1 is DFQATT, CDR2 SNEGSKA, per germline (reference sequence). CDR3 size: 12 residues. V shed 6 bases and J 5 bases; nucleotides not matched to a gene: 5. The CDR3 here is CSACRGLTEAFF. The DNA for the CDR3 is TGCAGTGCGTGCAGGGGGCTGACTGAAGCTTTCTTT.

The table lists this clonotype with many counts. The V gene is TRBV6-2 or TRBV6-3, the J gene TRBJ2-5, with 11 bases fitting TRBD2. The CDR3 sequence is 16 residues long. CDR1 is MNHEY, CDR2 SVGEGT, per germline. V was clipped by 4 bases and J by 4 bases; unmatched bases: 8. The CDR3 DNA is TGTGCCAGCAGTTTGGCTAGACTAGCGGGAAGAGAGACCCAGTACTTC. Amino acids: CASSLARLAGRETQYF.

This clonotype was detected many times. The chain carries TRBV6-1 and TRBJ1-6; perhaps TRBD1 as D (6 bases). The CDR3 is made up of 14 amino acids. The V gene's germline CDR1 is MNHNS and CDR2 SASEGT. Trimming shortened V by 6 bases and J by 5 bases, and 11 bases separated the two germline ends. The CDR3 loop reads CASRMDRNNSPLHF. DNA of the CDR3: TGTGCCAGCAGGATGGACAGAAATAATTCACCCCTCCACTTT.

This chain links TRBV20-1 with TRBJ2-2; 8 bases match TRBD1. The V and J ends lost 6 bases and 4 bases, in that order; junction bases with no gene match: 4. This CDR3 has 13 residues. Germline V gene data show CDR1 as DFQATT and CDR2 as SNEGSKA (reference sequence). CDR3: CSARQGITGELFF. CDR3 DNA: TGCAGTGCCAGACAGGGGATCACCGGGGAGCTGTTTTTT.

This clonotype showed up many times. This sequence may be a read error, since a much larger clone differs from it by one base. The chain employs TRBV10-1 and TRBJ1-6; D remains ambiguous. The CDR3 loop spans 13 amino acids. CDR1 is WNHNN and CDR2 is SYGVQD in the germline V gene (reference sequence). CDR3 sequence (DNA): TGCGCCAGCAGTGGCCGGGAAGGGTCACACCTCCACTTT. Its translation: CASSGREGSHLHF.

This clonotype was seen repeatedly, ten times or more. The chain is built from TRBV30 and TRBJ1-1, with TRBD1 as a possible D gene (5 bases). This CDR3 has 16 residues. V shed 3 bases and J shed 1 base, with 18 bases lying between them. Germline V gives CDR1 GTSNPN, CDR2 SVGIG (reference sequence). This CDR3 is CAWRAQPGQKNTEAFF. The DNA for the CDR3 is TGTGCCTGGAGAGCACAGCCGGGGCAGAAGAACACTGAAGCTTTCTTT. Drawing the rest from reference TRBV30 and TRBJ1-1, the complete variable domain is SQTIHQWPATLVQPVGSPLSLECTVEGTSNPNLYWYRQAAGRGLQLLFYSVGIGQISSEVPQNLSASRPQDRQFILSSKKLLLSDSGFYLCAWRAQPGQKNTEAFFGQGTRLTVV.

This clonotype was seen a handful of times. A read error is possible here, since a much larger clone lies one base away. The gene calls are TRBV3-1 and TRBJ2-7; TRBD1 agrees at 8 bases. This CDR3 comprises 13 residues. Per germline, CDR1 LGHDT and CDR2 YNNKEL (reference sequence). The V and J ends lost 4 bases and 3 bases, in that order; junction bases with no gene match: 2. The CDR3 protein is CASSRDRNYEQYF. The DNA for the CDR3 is TGTGCCAGCAGCCGGGACAGGAACTACGAGCAGTACTTC.

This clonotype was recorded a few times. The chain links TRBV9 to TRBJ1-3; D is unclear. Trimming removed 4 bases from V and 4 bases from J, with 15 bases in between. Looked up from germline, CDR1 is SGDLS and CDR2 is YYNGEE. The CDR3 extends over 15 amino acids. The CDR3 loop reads CASSLGGTTGNTIYF. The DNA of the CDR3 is TGTGCCAGCAGCCTCGGAGGTACGACAGGAAACACCATATATTTT. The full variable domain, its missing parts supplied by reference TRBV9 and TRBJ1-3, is DSGVTQTPKHLITATGQRVTLRCSPRSGDLSVYWYQQSLDQGLQFLIQYYNGEERAKGNILERFSAQQFPDLHSELNLSSLELGDSALYFCASSLGGTTGNTIYFGEGSWLTVV.

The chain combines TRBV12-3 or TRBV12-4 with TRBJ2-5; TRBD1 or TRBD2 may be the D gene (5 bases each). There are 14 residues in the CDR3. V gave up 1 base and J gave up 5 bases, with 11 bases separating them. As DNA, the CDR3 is TGTGCCAGCAGTTTAGGTCCCGGGGCGGAGACCCAGTACTTC. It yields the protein CASSLGPGAETQYF.

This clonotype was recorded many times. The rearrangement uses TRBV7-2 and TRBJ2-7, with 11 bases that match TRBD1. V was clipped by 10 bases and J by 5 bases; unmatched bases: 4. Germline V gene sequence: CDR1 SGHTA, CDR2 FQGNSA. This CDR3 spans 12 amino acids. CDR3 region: CATGQGVHEQYF. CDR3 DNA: TGTGCCACGGGACAGGGGGTCCACGAGCAGTACTTC. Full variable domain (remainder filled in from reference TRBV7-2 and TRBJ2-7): GAGVSQSPSNKVTEKGKDVELRCDPISGHTALYWYRQSLGQGLEFLIYFQGNSAPDKSGLPSDRFSAERTGGSVSTLTIQRTQQEDSAVYLCATGQGVHEQYFGPGTRLTVT.

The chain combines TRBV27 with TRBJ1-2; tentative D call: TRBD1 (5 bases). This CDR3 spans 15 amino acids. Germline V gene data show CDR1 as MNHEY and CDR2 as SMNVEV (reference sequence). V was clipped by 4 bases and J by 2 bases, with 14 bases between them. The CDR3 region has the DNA TGTGCCAGCAGTTACCGCCGGGACGGGAACTATGGCTACACCTTC. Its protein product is CASSYRRDGNYGYTF.

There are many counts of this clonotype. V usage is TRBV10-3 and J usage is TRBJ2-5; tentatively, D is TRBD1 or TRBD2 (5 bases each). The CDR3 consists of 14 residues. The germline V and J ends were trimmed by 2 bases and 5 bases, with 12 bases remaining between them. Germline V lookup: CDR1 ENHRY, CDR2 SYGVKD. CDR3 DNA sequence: TGTGCCATCAGTGAGCCTAGGGGAGTGGAGACCCAGTACTTC. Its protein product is CAISEPRGVETQYF.

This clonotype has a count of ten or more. CDR3 residues: CASSLFAGGGYTF. CDR3 bases: TGTGCCAGCAGTTTATTCGCCGGAGGGGGCTACACCTTC. This sequence joins TRBV28 and TRBJ1-2; D is unclear. The CDR3 is made up of 13 amino acids. The germline V gene encodes CDR1 MDHEN and CDR2 SYDVKM. V was shortened by 1 base and J by 8 bases, with 11 bases between the two germline ends.

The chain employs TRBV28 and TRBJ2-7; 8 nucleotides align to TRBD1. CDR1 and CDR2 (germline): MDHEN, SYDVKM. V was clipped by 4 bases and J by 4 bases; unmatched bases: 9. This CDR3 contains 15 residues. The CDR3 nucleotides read TGTGCCAGCAGTTCCCCGGGACAGGTCATATACGAGCAGTACTTC. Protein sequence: CASSSPGQVIYEQYF.